The 28 T cell receptor beta chains reported below all come from one sample, sequenced in a study of control samples from healthy donors and cancer patients. Profiled with immunoSEQ multiplex PCR; TCRdb holds only in-frame clones, not every one. Of around 130,000 clones in the sample, approximately 94% were seen once. Sequenced input: blood. The receptors derive from a man aged 25-45 years in good health.

The chain is built from TRBV2 and TRBJ2-2; D ambiguous. Looked up from germline, CDR1 is SNHLY and CDR2 is FYNNEI. The CDR3 is 14 residues long. V lost 11 bases and J 2 bases, leaving 15 bases between the germline ends. The CDR3 reads CARGLASNTGELFF. DNA for the CDR3: TGTGCCCGAGGCTTGGCTTCAAACACCGGGGAGCTGTTTTTT.

This clone was picked up one time. The rearrangement joins TRBV11-2 to TRBJ2-5; D ambiguous. CDR3 length: 15 residues. V shed 5 bases and J shed 4 bases, with 17 bases lying between them. Per germline, CDR1 SGHAT and CDR2 FQNNGV. The CDR3 reads CASSINLDVGETQYF. The CDR3 nucleotides read TGTGCCAGCAGCATAAATTTAGACGTGGGAGAGACCCAGTACTTC.

Only a few counts were recorded for this clone. The V call is TRBV5-1, the J call TRBJ2-2; the D gene is possibly TRBD1 (5 bases). CDR1 is SGHRS and CDR2 is YFSETQ in the germline V gene. The V gene lost 3 bases and the J gene lost 4 bases, with 10 bases spanning the gap. CDR3 size: 14 residues. The CDR3 region has the DNA TGCGCCAGCAGCTCGCAGGGTCCCACCGGGGAGCTGTTTTTT. Translated, it gives CASSSQGPTGELFF.

J is TRBJ2-2 and V is TRBV2, with no clear D. The CDR3 length is 13 residues. Trimming left V 2 bases short and J 7 bases short, with 8 bases between. Germline V gives CDR1 SNHLY, CDR2 FYNNEI. The DNA of the CDR3 is TGTGCCAGCAGTGAATGGGCGGACGGGGAGCTGTTTTTT. Translated: CASSEWADGELFF.

This sequence joins TRBV28 and TRBJ2-1, with D unclear. Germline assignment: CDR1 MDHEN and CDR2 SYDVKM. The V gene lost 8 bases and the J gene lost 4 bases, with 12 bases spanning the gap. This CDR3 has 13 residues. As DNA, the CDR3 is TGTGCCAGCTTTTCACGAGCTTACAATGAGCAGTTCTTC. Amino acids: CASFSRAYNEQFF.

The V and J genes are TRBV7-3 and TRBJ2-3; TRBD2 matches at 11 bases. CDR1 SGHTA and CDR2 FQGTGA come from the germline V gene. J gave up 5 bases and V 3 bases, and 4 bases lay outside the gene matches. The CDR3 spans 15 residues. The chain's CDR3 is CASSLTSGVQDTQYF. The CDR3 DNA is TGTGCCAGCAGCTTGACTAGCGGGGTTCAAGATACGCAGTATTTT.

This rearrangement joins TRBV9 to TRBJ1-4; TRBD1 matches 8 bases. V shed 3 bases, J shed 8 bases, and the junction held 6 bases outside the gene matches. This CDR3 region has 14 residues. Germline CDR1 reads SGDLS; CDR2 reads YYNGEE. The DNA of the CDR3 is TGTGCCAGCAGCGGGGGACAGGCAAACGAAAAACTGTTTTTT. Residues: CASSGGQANEKLFF.

The rearrangement uses TRBV19 and TRBJ1-5; D uncertain. Germline CDR1 LNHDA, CDR2 SQIVND (reference sequence). Trimming removed 3 bases from V and 0 bases from J, with 9 bases in between. The CDR3 sequence is 15 residues long. The chain's CDR3 is CASSIRSSSNQPQHF. CDR3 sequence (DNA): TGTGCCAGTAGTATTCGATCCAGTAGCAATCAGCCCCAGCATTTT.

The CDR3 region is CASSYLDGSTYEQYF. The CDR3, as DNA: TGTGCCAGCAGTTATCTGGACGGGAGCACCTACGAGCAGTACTTC. The rearrangement uses TRBV6-2 or TRBV6-3 and TRBJ2-7; the D gene is possibly TRBD2 (6 bases). In germline, CDR1 is MNHEY, CDR2 SVGEGT. The CDR3 totals 15 residues. V gave up 3 bases and J gave up 2 bases, with 14 bases separating them.

About this clone: The junction and the germline gene differ at one end; a read error may be behind it. The V call is TRBV19, the J call TRBJ1-5, with TRBD1 matching over 9 bases. This CDR3 is built from 13 residues. Looked up from germline, CDR1 is LNHDA and CDR2 is SQIVND (reference sequence). As DNA, the CDR3 is TGTGCCAGTAGCCCGACAGGGGGGTCCGTCAAGGATTTT. This encodes CASSPTGGSVKDF.

This chain joins TRBV6-5 and TRBJ2-5, with D perhaps being TRBD1 or TRBD2 (6 bases each). The germline V gene encodes CDR1 MNHEY and CDR2 SVGAGI. The CDR3 consists of 15 residues. The V end lost 5 bases, the J end lost 7 bases, and 20 bases lay between the germline ends. CDR3 amino acids: CASSQLGAPGGTQYF. The CDR3 nucleotides are TGTGCCAGCAGTCAACTGGGGGCCCCCGGGGGGACCCAGTACTTC.

A single count supports this clone. The V call is TRBV6-6, the J call TRBJ2-5; TRBD2 aligns across 11 bases. Germline V gene sequence: CDR1 MNHNY, CDR2 SVGAGI (reference sequence). Germline trimming cut 0 bases from V and 4 bases from J; bases unmatched to any gene: 4. The CDR3 is made up of 16 amino acids. CDR3 sequence: CASSYSSGGAGETQYF. The CDR3 DNA sequence: TGTGCCAGCAGTTACTCTAGCGGGGGGGCGGGAGAGACCCAGTACTTC.

The table lists this clone with a count of one. The rearrangement links TRBV19 to TRBJ1-2; D may be TRBD1 (6 bases). This CDR3 is built from 13 residues. Germline-derived CDR1 and CDR2 are LNHDA and SQIVND (reference sequence). V was clipped by 5 bases and J by 7 bases, with 14 bases between them. The CDR3 region has the DNA TGTGCCAGTAGTCCGGGGGCGCGGAGTGGCTACACCTTC. Protein: CASSPGARSGYTF.

The rearrangement joins TRBV5-5 to TRBJ1-1; D remains unclear. The CDR3 has 14 amino acids. Per germline, CDR1 SGHKS and CDR2 YYEKEE (reference sequence). Trimming removed 0 bases at V and 5 bases at J, with 11 bases between. For the CDR3, the DNA is TGTGCCAGCAGCTTGGGGCCCCTAGGGACTGAAGCTTTCTTT. This gives the protein CASSLGPLGTEAFF.

The V call is TRBV19, the J call TRBJ2-7; 7 bases align to TRBD1. The CDR3 length is 15 residues. V trimming: 8 bases; J trimming: 0 bases; junction bases outside the gene matches: 10. From germline, CDR1 is LNHDA and CDR2 SQIVND (reference sequence). The CDR3 reads CASSQIGDSSYEQYF. The CDR3, as DNA: TGTGCCAGTTCTCAGATAGGGGACAGCTCCTACGAGCAGTACTTC.

V usage is TRBV18 and J usage is TRBJ1-3; no reliable D call. Germline CDR1 and CDR2: KGHSH and LQKENI. The CDR3 totals 14 residues. V dropped 1 base and J dropped 2 bases, with 6 bases sitting between them. Written as DNA, the CDR3 is TGTGCCAGCTCACCACGGCAGGCTGGAAACACCATATATTTT. Residues: CASSPRQAGNTIYF.

The chain combines TRBV10-3 with TRBJ1-1; TRBD1 agrees at 8 bases. From germline, CDR1 is ENHRY and CDR2 SYGVKD. V was clipped by 6 bases and J by 6 bases; unmatched bases: 12. CDR3 length equals 15 residues. The CDR3 loop reads CAISPQTGAKAEAFF. For the CDR3, the DNA is TGTGCCATCAGCCCTCAGACAGGGGCTAAGGCTGAAGCTTTCTTT.

This sequence joins TRBV3-1 (or the pseudogene TRBV3-2) and TRBJ2-1; D may correspond to TRBD1 or TRBD2 (5 bases each). Germline-derived CDR1 and CDR2 are LGHDT and YNNKEL (reference sequence). The germline V and J ends were trimmed by 1 base and 8 bases, with 15 bases remaining between them. The CDR3 spans 15 residues. This CDR3 is CASSQAGAQPDEQFF. The CDR3, as DNA: TGTGCCAGCAGCCAAGCCGGGGCGCAGCCGGATGAGCAGTTCTTC.

The rearrangement uses TRBV3-1 (or the pseudogene TRBV3-2) and TRBJ2-3; 8 bases are a match to TRBD2. Trimming took 5 bases from V and 5 from J; bases not matched to a gene: 9. There are 15 residues in the CDR3. Germline-derived CDR1 and CDR2 are LGHDT and YNNKEL (reference sequence). In nucleotides, the CDR3 is TGTGCCAGCAGCTCCCGGGGGGGCCTTATAGATACGCAGTATTTT. Translation: CASSSRGGLIDTQYF.

The chain couples TRBV21-1 to TRBJ2-1. TRBV21-1 is listed as a pseudogene. This CDR3 contains 23 residues. The CDR3 DNA reads as TGTGCCAGCAGCAACAAGGGACGAGAGGGAGACACTCACCCTTGGGGTTTTTACAATGAGCAGTTCTTC. Translation: CASSNKGREGDTHPWGFYNEQFF.

CDR3 DNA: TGTGCCAGCTCCCGCAACAGGGATGAAAAACTGTTTTTT. Protein sequence: CASSRNRDEKLFF. This chain connects TRBV18 to TRBJ1-4; TRBD1 is a possible D gene (6 bases). The CDR3 totals 13 residues. Germline loops: CDR1 KGHSH, CDR2 LQKENI. V was cut by 6 bases and J by 6 bases, with 11 bases left in between.

This rearrangement joins TRBV5-5 to TRBJ2-7; 7 bases map to TRBD2. J gave up 0 bases and V 4 bases, and 7 bases lay outside the gene matches. Germline V gives CDR1 SGHKS, CDR2 YYEKEE (reference sequence). This CDR3 region has 15 residues. CDR3 DNA: TGTGCCAGCAGCCCCGGGACTATTTCCTCCTACGAGCAGTACTTC. It translates to CASSPGTISSYEQYF.

The chain recombines TRBV27 with TRBJ1-4, with TRBD1 matching 10 bases. The junction had 10 bases not matched to a gene; V was cut back by 5 bases and J by 13 bases. The CDR3 has 14 amino acids. Germline CDR1 reads MNHEY; CDR2 reads SMNVEV (reference sequence). CDR3 nucleotide sequence: TGTGCCAGCAGTAGAACCGGGACAGGGGCCGGACTGTTTTTT. It codes for CASSRTGTGAGLFF.

By frequency in the sample, this clone is large. CDR3 sequence (DNA): TGTGCCAGCAGCCTAGAAGGGGGTCGCGGGTACAATGAGCAGTTCTTC. Amino acids: CASSLEGGRGYNEQFF. The genes are TRBV28 and TRBJ2-1, with a possible D match to TRBD1 (6 bases). CDR3 length: 16 residues. Germline-derived CDR1 and CDR2 are MDHEN and SYDVKM. Trimming left V 6 bases short and J 4 bases short, with 19 bases between. Full variable domain (outside the CDR3, taken from reference TRBV28 and TRBJ2-1): DVKVTQSSRYLVKRTGEKVFLECVQDMDHENMFWYRQDPGLGLRLIYFSYDVKMKEKGDIPEGYSVSREKKERFSLILESASTNQTSMYLCASSLEGGRGYNEQFFGPGTRLTVL.

This clone was counted between two and nine times. The chain has TRBV7-2 and TRBJ1-6, with D perhaps TRBD1 (6 bases). Germline V gene sequence: CDR1 SGHTA, CDR2 FQGNSA. The CDR3 is 15 amino acids. The V and J ends lost 3 bases and 7 bases respectively, with 13 bases between them. CDR3 sequence (DNA): TGTGCCAGCAGCTTGGTAGGGGGGACGAATTCACCCCTCCACTTT. Amino acids: CASSLVGGTNSPLHF.

With respect to this clone: The same CDR3 arises from other DNA sequences in this sample as well. The chain employs TRBV6-1 and TRBJ1-5; 7 bases line up with TRBD1. From germline, CDR1 is MNHNS and CDR2 SASEGT. Germline trimming cut 0 bases from V and 4 bases from J; bases unmatched to any gene: 3. The CDR3 loop spans 15 amino acids. This chain's CDR3 is CASSEAGGRNQPQHF. CDR3 nucleotides: TGTGCCAGCAGTGAAGCAGGGGGCCGAAATCAGCCCCAGCATTTT.

V gene TRBV6-2 or TRBV6-3 combines with J gene TRBJ2-7; TRBD1 aligns across 8 bases. CDR3 length: 15 amino acids. Germline CDR1 MNHEY, CDR2 SVGEGT. The V segment lost 4 bases and the J segment 2 bases; nucleotides outside the gene matches: 7. CDR3 region: CASSSTGERTYEQYF. The CDR3 DNA follows: TGTGCCAGCAGTTCGACAGGGGAGAGGACCTACGAGCAGTACTTC.

The chain has TRBV7-2 and TRBJ2-5; 8 bases match TRBD1. The CDR3 is 14 amino acids. Germline-derived CDR1 and CDR2 are SGHTA and FQGNSA. With V trimmed by 5 bases and J by 2 bases, 4 bases remained unmatched. DNA for the CDR3: TGTGCCAGCAGCAAAAACAGGGGGCAAGAGACCCAGTACTTC. This encodes CASSKNRGQETQYF.